This T cell receptor beta chain was sequenced for a study of a mutant IDH1 vaccine in newly diagnosed glioma. Study in general: Among treated patients, 62.5% were male and about 40% female, and mean age was approximately 43 years. Patients previously underwent radiotherapy, temozolomide, or both, and most underwent both. Study conclusions and caveats: Evidence of vaccine-induced immune responses was documented in less than 95% of patients.

Note on this clone: What it binds is not known.

Time point given: week 35, safety follow-up. All doses held 300 ug of mutant IDH1 20-mer peptide, with topical imiquimod. Measured with immunoSEQ multiplex PCR; TCRdb has only the in-frame clones, and not every one. The table lists fewer than 35,000 clones, about three quarters of them singletons, with 6.5% to 9.5% in the top ten. This CDR3 region has 13 residues. Per germline, CDR1 SNHLY and CDR2 FYNNEI. The germline V and J ends were trimmed by 7 bases and 8 bases, with 17 bases remaining between them. The receptor was derived from a middle-aged man with glioma. The chain combines TRBV2 with TRBJ1-1; D may be TRBD1 (6 bases). The input for sequencing was PBMCs, taken from a glioma patient whose treatment included an IDH1 peptide vaccine. The CDR3 DNA reads TGTGCCAGCAAGGAGGGGGTCGGGGACGAAGCTTTCTTT. This translates into CASKEGVGDEAFF. The variable domain in full, completed from reference TRBV2 and TRBJ1-1, reads EPEVTQTPSHQVTQMGQEVILRCVPISNHLYFYWYRQILGQKVEFLVSFYNNEISEKSEIFDDQFSVERPDGSNFTLKIRSTKLEDSAMYFCASKEGVGDEAFFGQGTRLTVV.